The 26 T cell receptor beta chains in this list originate from one sample, sequenced in a study of blood T cell repertoires in COVID-19. Assay used: immunoSEQ multiplex PCR; TCRdb lists only in-frame clones, some missing. The sample has under 250,000 clones, 84% seen once; the top ten hold approximately 4.8%. The specimen sequenced was peripheral blood. These receptors came from a man in his fifties or sixties with active or convalescent COVID-19.

CDR3: CASSFSSGGNVADTQYF. The CDR3 bases are TGTGCCAGCAGCTTCTCGAGCGGGGGGAATGTGGCAGATACGCAGTATTTT. The chain joins TRBV7-2 to TRBJ2-3, with 9 nucleotides matching TRBD2. CDR3 length: 17 residues. The J segment lost 4 bases and the V segment lost 3 bases, leaving 11 bases of the junction unmatched. Germline V gene lookup returns CDR1 SGHTA and CDR2 FQGNSA.

The V and J genes are TRBV4-2 and TRBJ2-3; 7 bases line up with TRBD1. CDR1 and CDR2 (germline): LGHNA, YNFKEQ. Losses at the gene ends were 1 base for V and 2 bases for J; bases not matched to a gene: 6. The CDR3 runs 16 residues. The CDR3 DNA reads as TGTGCCAGCAGCCAAGTACAACAGGGGAACACAGATACGCAGTATTTT. Translating gives CASSQVQQGNTDTQYF.

This clone was seen just once. V usage is TRBV3-1 (or the pseudogene TRBV3-2) and J usage is TRBJ1-6; TRBD1 is a possible D gene (5 bases). Trimming stripped 4 bases from V and 5 bases from J, with 9 bases between. Germline V gives CDR1 LGHDT, CDR2 YNNKEL (reference sequence). The CDR3 covers 14 residues. The CDR3 region has the DNA TGTGCCAGCAGCCGTCAGGGTGATAATTCACCCCTCCACTTT. It specifies CASSRQGDNSPLHF.

CDR3 sequence: CASRAEGITEAFF. The CDR3 DNA follows: TGTGCCAGCAGGGCGGAGGGAATCACTGAAGCTTTCTTT. The gene calls are TRBV7-9 and TRBJ1-1; D ambiguous. V was cut by 6 bases and J by 4 bases, with 12 bases left in between. This CDR3 is built from 13 residues. CDR1 and CDR2 from the germline V gene are SEHNR and FQNEAQ (reference sequence).

The rearrangement joins TRBV19 to TRBJ1-2; TRBD1 aligns across 7 bases. Trimming cost V 5 bases and J 5 bases; bases outside gene matches: 11. CDR1 and CDR2 from the germline V gene are LNHDA and SQIVND (reference sequence). The CDR3 has 15 residues. CDR3: CASSASGTVIYGYTF. In DNA, the CDR3 is TGTGCCAGTAGTGCCTCCGGGACAGTTATTTATGGCTACACCTTC.

The J gene is TRBJ1-2, the V gene TRBV5-5; D is ambiguous. V lost 0 bases and J lost 4, with 4 bases in between. The CDR3 runs to 12 residues. CDR1 is SGHKS and CDR2 is YYEKEE in the germline V gene (reference sequence). The CDR3 coding sequence is TGTGCCAGCAGCTTGGAACTCTATGGCTACACCTTC. Its translation is CASSLELYGYTF.

The chain has TRBV6-1 and TRBJ2-3; TRBD2 agrees at 10 bases. CDR1 and CDR2 (germline): MNHNS, SASEGT. The CDR3 loop spans 15 amino acids. Unmatched junction bases numbered 1, after V lost 0 bases and J lost 4 bases. CDR3 sequence reads: CASSEALAGADTQYF. The DNA for the CDR3 is TGTGCCAGCAGTGAAGCGCTAGCGGGGGCAGATACGCAGTATTTT.

J is TRBJ2-1 and V is TRBV14; no reliable D call. From germline, CDR1 is SGHDN and CDR2 FVKESK. The CDR3 is 13 amino acids. The V and J ends lost 4 bases and 9 bases respectively, with 13 bases between them. The CDR3 here is CASSPHDKFEQFF. CDR3 nucleotides: TGTGCCAGCAGCCCCCACGACAAGTTTGAGCAGTTCTTC.

This chain uses TRBV3-1 (or the pseudogene TRBV3-2) with TRBJ2-5; 12 bases line up with TRBD2. The CDR3 runs 14 residues. Germline trimming cut 3 bases from V and 5 bases from J; bases unmatched to any gene: 1. Germline loops: CDR1 LGHDT, CDR2 YNNKEL (reference sequence). This CDR3 reads CASSQGLAGETQYF. The DNA for the CDR3 is TGTGCCAGCAGCCAGGGACTAGCGGGCGAGACCCAGTACTTC.

V and J are TRBV6-5 and TRBJ1-2, with 8 bases identical to TRBD1. With V trimmed by 6 bases and J by 5 bases, 11 bases remained unmatched. Germline-derived CDR1 and CDR2 are MNHEY and SVGAGI. The CDR3 loop spans 15 amino acids. This CDR3 is CASRRIGTGAYGYTF. The CDR3 coding sequence is TGTGCCAGCAGGAGAATCGGGACAGGTGCTTATGGCTACACCTTC.

The chain uses TRBV3-1 (or the pseudogene TRBV3-2) and TRBJ2-7; 7 bases map to TRBD1. The CDR3 is 15 amino acids. Per the germline V gene, CDR1 is LGHDT and CDR2 is YNNKEL (reference sequence). With V trimmed by 3 bases and J by 3 bases, 8 bases remained unmatched. CDR3 sequence reads: CASSQSTGTYYEQYF. CDR3 DNA sequence: TGTGCCAGCAGCCAGTCGACAGGGACCTACTACGAGCAGTACTTC.

This clone was seen a handful of times. The V call is TRBV13, the J call TRBJ2-5; 8 positions agree with TRBD2. From germline, CDR1 is PRHDT and CDR2 FYEKMQ (reference sequence). The V segment lost 5 bases and the J segment 5 bases; nucleotides outside the gene matches: 10. This CDR3 region has 15 residues. The CDR3 nucleotides are TGTGCCAGCAGCCGCTGGGATAGCGGGGTGGAGACCCAGTACTTC. Protein product: CASSRWDSGVETQYF.

V gene TRBV9 combines with J gene TRBJ1-2; perhaps TRBD1 as D (5 bases). The CDR3 has 14 residues. CDR1 and CDR2 from the germline V gene are SGDLS and YYNGEE. The germline V and J ends were trimmed by 6 bases and 5 bases, with 17 bases remaining between them. The chain's CDR3 is CASTRSGGRYGYTF. The CDR3 DNA sequence: TGTGCCAGCACCCGCTCGGGGGGACGGTATGGCTACACCTTC. Full variable domain (missing parts from reference TRBV9 and TRBJ1-2): DSGVTQTPKHLITATGQRVTLRCSPRSGDLSVYWYQQSLDQGLQFLIQYYNGEERAKGNILERFSAQQFPDLHSELNLSSLELGDSALYFCASTRSGGRYGYTFGSGTRLTVV.

The chain carries TRBV10-1 and TRBJ2-2; TRBD2 matches 9 bases. Trimming at V came to 7 bases and at J to 0 bases, leaving 15 bases not matched to a gene. The germline V gene has CDR1 WNHNN and CDR2 SYGVQD (reference sequence). This CDR3 has 19 residues. As DNA, the CDR3 is TGCGCCAGCATGCCTTTCGGCGGGGGGGCAGGCTCGAACACCGGGGAGCTGTTTTTT. Its protein is CASMPFGGGAGSNTGELFF.

The V and J genes are TRBV7-8 and TRBJ1-6; D gene uncertain. The CDR3 is made up of 13 amino acids. CDR1 is SGHVS, CDR2 FQNEAQ, per germline. The V end lost 6 bases, the J end lost 9 bases, and 12 bases lay between the germline ends. The CDR3 coding sequence is TGTGCCAGCAGTCGACTTCAGGCTTCACCCCTCCACTTT. It encodes CASSRLQASPLHF.

V usage is TRBV10-3 and J usage is TRBJ1-1; no definite D call. Germline CDR1 is ENHRY and CDR2 is SYGVKD. Trimming cost V 3 bases and J 9 bases, with 14 bases left between them. This CDR3 comprises 13 residues. This CDR3 is CAISDPGNEKAFF. CDR3 in DNA: TGTGCCATCAGTGACCCCGGGAACGAAAAAGCTTTCTTT.

This chain links TRBV6-5 with TRBJ2-7, with TRBD2 as a possible D gene (5 bases). Per the germline V gene, CDR1 is MNHEY and CDR2 is SVGAGI. This CDR3 contains 14 residues. V lost 6 bases, J lost 0 bases, and 12 bases lay in between. The CDR3: CASRPLGASYEQYF. The CDR3 region has the DNA TGTGCCAGCAGACCACTGGGAGCCTCCTACGAGCAGTACTTC.

In its sample, this clone was seen once. The rearrangement links TRBV5-4 to TRBJ1-1; 8 bases line up with TRBD1. With V trimmed by 1 base and J by 4 bases, 3 bases remained unmatched. Germline CDR1 and CDR2: SGHNT and YYREEE (reference sequence). There are 14 residues in the CDR3. Here the CDR3 DNA reads TGTGCCAGCAGCTTGCAGGGGGCGCCCACTGAAGCTTTCTTT. Translating gives CASSLQGAPTEAFF.

The rearrangement links TRBV7-2 to TRBJ2-3, with D hard to call. The CDR3 has 14 residues. Trimming removed 5 bases from V and 2 bases from J, with 11 bases in between. Germline V gene data show CDR1 as SGHTA and CDR2 as FQGNSA. The CDR3 loop is CASSDLEATDTQYF. CDR3 in DNA: TGTGCCAGCAGCGACCTAGAAGCCACAGATACGCAGTATTTT.

This rearrangement joins TRBV19 to TRBJ2-1; 9 bases line up with TRBD2. The CDR3 is 16 amino acids. With 4 bases clipped from V and 5 bases from J, the junction kept 9 bases outside the gene matches. CDR1 is LNHDA, CDR2 SQIVND, per germline (reference sequence). CDR3 loop: CASSTYTSGPNNEQFF. The CDR3 DNA reads TGTGCCAGTAGTACTTACACTAGCGGGCCGAACAATGAGCAGTTCTTC.

The chain recombines TRBV3-1 (or the pseudogene TRBV3-2) with TRBJ2-1; D possibly corresponds to TRBD1 (6 bases). V was shortened by 4 bases and J by 1 base, with 11 bases between the two germline ends. Germline V gene sequence: CDR1 LGHDT, CDR2 YNNKEL (reference sequence). The CDR3 runs 15 residues. CDR3 amino acids: CASSPPQGSYNEQFF. CDR3 sequence (DNA): TGTGCCAGCAGCCCCCCCCAGGGGTCCTACAATGAGCAGTTCTTC.

V usage is TRBV27 and J usage is TRBJ1-1; D is possibly TRBD1 (6 bases). Germline assignment: CDR1 MNHEY and CDR2 SMNVEV (reference sequence). This CDR3 has 14 residues. With 6 bases removed from V and 10 bases from J, the gap between germline ends came to 21 bases. CDR3: CASRKGGLERGAFF. The CDR3 DNA sequence: TGTGCCAGCAGGAAAGGGGGTCTTGAACGGGGAGCTTTCTTT.

V usage is TRBV5-4 and J usage is TRBJ2-2; 11 bases are a match to TRBD2. The CDR3 sequence is 14 residues long. The V gene's germline CDR1 is SGHNT and CDR2 YYREEE (reference sequence). V shed 6 bases, J shed 4 bases, and the junction held 2 bases outside the gene matches. The CDR3: CASTLAGGTGELFF. In DNA, the CDR3 is TGTGCCAGCACCCTAGCGGGGGGCACCGGGGAGCTGTTTTTT. Supplemented by reference TRBV5-4 and TRBJ2-2, the full variable domain reads ETGVTQSPTHLIKTRGQQVTLRCSSQSGHNTVSWYQQALGQGPQFIFQYYREEENGRGNFPPRFSGLQFPNYSSELNVNALELDDSALYLCASTLAGGTGELFFGEGSRLTVL.

The chain couples TRBV4-1 to TRBJ2-7; 8 nucleotides match TRBD1. Losses at the gene ends were 1 base for V and 3 bases for J; bases not matched to a gene: 2. Germline V lookup: CDR1 MGHRA, CDR2 YSYEKL. The CDR3 is 14 amino acids. CDR3 coding DNA: TGCGCCAGCAGCCAAGGACAGGGGCTCTACGAGCAGTACTTC. Amino acid sequence: CASSQGQGLYEQYF.

A few counts support this clone. The V gene is TRBV6-5, the J gene TRBJ2-1; no clear D gene. V was clipped by 5 bases and J by 16 bases, with 24 bases between them. Germline loops: CDR1 MNHEY, CDR2 SVGAGI. The CDR3 extends over 14 amino acids. The chain's CDR3 is CASSQELIPTPFFF. The CDR3 DNA follows: TGTGCCAGCAGTCAGGAATTAATCCCGACCCCCTTTTTCTTC.

The chain is built from TRBV23-1 and TRBJ2-7, with D possibly TRBD1 on 6 matching bases. TRBV23-1 is treated as an ORF (open reading frame) with a function not yet certain. The germline V and J ends were trimmed by 6 bases and 2 bases, with 14 bases remaining between them. This CDR3 has 14 residues. CDR3 protein: CASSRLDRTYEQYF. Here the CDR3 DNA reads TGCGCCAGCAGCCGCCTGGACAGAACCTACGAGCAGTACTTC.